The T cell receptor (beta chain) under discussion was sequenced for a study of CD8 T cells in Susac syndrome. Study-level points and caveats: The CD4+ T cell repertoires that were profiled in Susac syndrome showed no clonal expansion.

RNA was extracted with the RNeasy kit, and a quantity of roughly 0.5 to 1 ug was reverse transcribed using random hexamers. Multiplex PCR with immunoSEQ amplified the TCR beta CDR3 across 54 Vbeta and 13 Jbeta. TCRdb analysed the immunoSEQ multiplex PCR reads with MiXCR anew, one entry per CDR3 protein. The sample includes about 150,000 distinct CDR3 sequences, 90% to 96% seen only once; the top ten take about 0.08%. In the case of this clonotype: No antigen is known for it. The DNA is left out, because the CDR3 cannot be placed on it with certainty; the CDR3 is given as TCRdb lists it.

Counting both end residues, the CDR3 totals 12 amino acids. CDR1 and CDR2 (germline): SQVTM, ANQGSEA. This chain joins TRBV29-1 and TRBJ2-5; the table gives TRBD1 as D, unverified against the DNA. The TCR sequence derives from a human donor with Susac syndrome. The sample consisted of CD4+ T cells from PBMCs. The CDR3 region is CSVFWQGETQYF.